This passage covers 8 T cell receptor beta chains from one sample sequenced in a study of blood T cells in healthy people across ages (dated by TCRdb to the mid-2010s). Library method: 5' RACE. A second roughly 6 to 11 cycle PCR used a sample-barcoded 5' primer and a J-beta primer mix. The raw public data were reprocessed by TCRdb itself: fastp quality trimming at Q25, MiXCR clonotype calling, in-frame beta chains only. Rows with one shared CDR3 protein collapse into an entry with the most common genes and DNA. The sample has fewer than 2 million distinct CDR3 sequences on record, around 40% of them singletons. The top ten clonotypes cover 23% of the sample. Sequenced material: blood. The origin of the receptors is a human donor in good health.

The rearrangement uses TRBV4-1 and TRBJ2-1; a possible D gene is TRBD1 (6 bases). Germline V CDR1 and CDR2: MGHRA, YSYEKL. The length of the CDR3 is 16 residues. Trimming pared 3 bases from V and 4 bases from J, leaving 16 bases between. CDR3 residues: CASSHRTGTQYNEQFF. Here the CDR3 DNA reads TGCGCCAGCAGCCACCGCACAGGGACCCAATACAATGAGCAGTTCTTC.

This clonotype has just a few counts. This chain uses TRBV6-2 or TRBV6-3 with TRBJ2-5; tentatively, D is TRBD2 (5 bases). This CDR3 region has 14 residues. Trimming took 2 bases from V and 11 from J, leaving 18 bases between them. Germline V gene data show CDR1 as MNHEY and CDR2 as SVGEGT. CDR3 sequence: CASSYGSSGSEQYF. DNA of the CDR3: TGTGCCAGCAGTTACGGTAGTTCGGGGTCAGAGCAGTACTTC.

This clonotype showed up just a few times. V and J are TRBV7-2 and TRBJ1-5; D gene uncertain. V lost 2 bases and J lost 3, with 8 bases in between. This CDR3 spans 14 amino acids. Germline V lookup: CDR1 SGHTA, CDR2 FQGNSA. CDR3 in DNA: TGTGCCAGCAGCTTAATCCCGAACAATCAGCCCCAGCATTTT. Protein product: CASSLIPNNQPQHF.

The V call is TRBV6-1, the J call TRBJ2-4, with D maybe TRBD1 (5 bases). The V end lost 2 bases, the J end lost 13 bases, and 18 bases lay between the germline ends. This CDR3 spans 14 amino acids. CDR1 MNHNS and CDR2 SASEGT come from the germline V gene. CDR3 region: CASSESGYRNRQYF. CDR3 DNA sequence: TGTGCCAGCAGTGAAAGTGGCTACAGGAATCGGCAGTACTTC.

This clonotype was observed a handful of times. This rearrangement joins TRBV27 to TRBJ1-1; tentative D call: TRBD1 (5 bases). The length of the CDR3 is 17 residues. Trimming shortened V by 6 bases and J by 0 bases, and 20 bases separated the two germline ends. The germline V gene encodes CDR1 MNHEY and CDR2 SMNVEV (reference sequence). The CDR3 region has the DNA TGTGCCAGCAGAGAAGGCGCAGGGCACCCTATGAACACTGAAGCTTTCTTT. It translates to CASREGAGHPMNTEAFF.

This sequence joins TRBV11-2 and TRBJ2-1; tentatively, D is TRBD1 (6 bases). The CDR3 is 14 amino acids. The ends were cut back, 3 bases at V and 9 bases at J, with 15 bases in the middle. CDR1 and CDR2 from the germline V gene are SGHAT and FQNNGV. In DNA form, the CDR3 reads TGTGCCAGCAGCTTCAACGACAGGTATAGTGAGCAGTTCTTC. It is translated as CASSFNDRYSEQFF.

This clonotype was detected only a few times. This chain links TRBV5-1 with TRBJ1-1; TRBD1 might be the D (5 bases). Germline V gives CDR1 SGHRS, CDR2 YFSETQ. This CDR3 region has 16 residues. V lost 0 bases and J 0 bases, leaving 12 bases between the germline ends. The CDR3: CASSLGGGGMNTEAFF. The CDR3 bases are TGCGCCAGCAGCTTGGGAGGTGGGGGAATGAACACTGAAGCTTTCTTT. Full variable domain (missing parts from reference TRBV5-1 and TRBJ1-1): KAGVTQTPRYLIKTRGQQVTLSCSPISGHRSVSWYQQTPGQGLQFLFEYFSETQRNKGNFPGRFSGRQFSNSRSEMNVSTLELGDSALYLCASSLGGGGMNTEAFFGQGTRLTVV.

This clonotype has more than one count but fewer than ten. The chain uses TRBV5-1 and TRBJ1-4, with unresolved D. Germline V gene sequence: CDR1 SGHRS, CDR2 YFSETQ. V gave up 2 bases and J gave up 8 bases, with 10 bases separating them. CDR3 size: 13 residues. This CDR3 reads CASSFGPSEKLFF. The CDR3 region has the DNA TGCGCCAGCAGCTTCGGGCCTAGCGAAAAACTGTTTTTT.